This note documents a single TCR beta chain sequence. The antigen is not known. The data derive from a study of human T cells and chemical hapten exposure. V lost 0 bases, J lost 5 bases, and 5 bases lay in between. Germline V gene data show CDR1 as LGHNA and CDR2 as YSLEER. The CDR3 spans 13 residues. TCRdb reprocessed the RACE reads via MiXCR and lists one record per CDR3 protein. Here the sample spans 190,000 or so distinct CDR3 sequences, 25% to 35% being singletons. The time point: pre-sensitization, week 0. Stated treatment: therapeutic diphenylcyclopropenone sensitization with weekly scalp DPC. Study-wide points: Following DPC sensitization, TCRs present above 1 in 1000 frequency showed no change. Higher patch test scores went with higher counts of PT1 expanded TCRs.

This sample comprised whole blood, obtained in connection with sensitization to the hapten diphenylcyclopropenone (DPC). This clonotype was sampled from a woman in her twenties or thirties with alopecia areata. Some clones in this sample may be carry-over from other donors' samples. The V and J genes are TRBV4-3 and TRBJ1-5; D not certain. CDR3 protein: CASSQELDQPQHF. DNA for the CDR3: TGCGCCAGCAGCCAAGAGCTCGATCAGCCCCAGCATTTT.